The TCR beta chain under discussion was sequenced for a study of Ad26.COV2.S vaccination and SARS-CoV-2 variants. Notes on the study in general: Participants given vaccine showed non-spike TCR breadth similar to that of placebo recipients. Vaccinated individuals (as opposed to placebo recipients) had higher spike-specific TCR breadth.

CDR1 and CDR2 from the germline V gene are SEHNR and FQNEAQ (reference sequence). Losses at the gene ends were 5 bases for V and 3 bases for J; bases not matched to a gene: 5. The CDR3 totals 15 residues. A remark on this clone: Its antigen is unidentified.

The assay was immunoSEQ multiplex PCR, and TCRdb's table has in-frame clones only and misses some. Of a few hundred thousand clones in the sample, approximately 90% are singletons; the top ten hold more than 10%. As for treatment: around 19 received Ad26.COV2.S at low or high dose, single or two shots; several received placebo; per-sample allocation not given. The study sampled participants on day 63 after the first vaccine or placebo injection. This receptor was taken from a person aged 18-65 years who received the Ad26.COV2.S COVID-19 vaccine or a placebo. The chain recombines TRBV7-9 with TRBJ2-7, with 12 bases aligning to TRBD2. The starting material was peripheral blood, obtained in a trial of Ad26.COV2.S vaccine versus placebo. CDR3 DNA: TGTGCCAGCAGCGACCGACTAGCGGGAGACTACGAGCAGTACTTC. Protein product: CASSDRLAGDYEQYF. Complete variable domain (other parts from reference TRBV7-9 and TRBJ2-7): DTGVSQNPRHKITKRGQNVTFRCDPISEHNRLYWYRQTLGQGPEFLTYFQNEAQLEKSRLLSDRFSAERPKGSFSTLEIQRTEQGDSAMYLCASSDRLAGDYEQYFGPGTRLTVT.